This entry lists 22 T cell receptor beta chains sequenced from one sample in a study of T cell responses to AZD1222 COVID-19 vaccine. The assay was immunoSEQ multiplex PCR, and TCRdb's table has in-frame clones only and misses some. Seen here are 120,000 or so clones, roughly 91% observed once, and the top ten hold around 5.1%. Sequencing used peripheral blood, obtained 28 days after the second AZD1222 dose. These receptor sequences come from an adult who received the AZD1222 COVID-19 vaccine.

The chain carries TRBV3-1 (or the pseudogene TRBV3-2) and TRBJ2-1, with unresolved D. Germline V gene sequence: CDR1 LGHDT, CDR2 YNNKEL (reference sequence). CDR3 length: 11 residues. V was clipped by 0 bases and J by 13 bases, with 7 bases between them. DNA for the CDR3: TGTGCCAGCAGCCAAGAGGGTGAACAGTTCTTC. It translates to CASSQEGEQFF.

The chain carries TRBV4-1 and TRBJ1-2; 9 positions match TRBD1. After removal of 6 bases from V and 3 bases from J, the junction contained 5 bases not matched to a gene. Per the germline V gene, CDR1 is MGHRA and CDR2 is YSYEKL. The CDR3 is 14 residues long. CDR3 amino acids: CASSPGDRDYGYTF. Written as DNA, the CDR3 is TGCGCCAGCAGTCCTGGGGACAGGGACTATGGCTACACCTTC.

V usage is TRBV6-5 and J usage is TRBJ1-4, with 7 bases identical to TRBD1. Trimming took 7 bases from V and 8 from J; bases not matched to a gene: 7. The CDR3 runs 13 residues. The germline CDR1 and CDR2 sequences are MNHEY and SVGAGI. CDR3 region: CASTRGTYEKLFF. For the CDR3, the DNA is TGTGCCAGCACCAGGGGGACGTACGAAAAACTGTTTTTT.

Only a few counts were recorded for this clone. The chain is built from TRBV4-3 and TRBJ2-3; TRBD2 matches 7 bases. CDR3 size: 13 residues. The germline gives CDR1 LGHNA, CDR2 YSLEER. J lost 11 bases, V lost 0 bases, and 5 bases had no gene match. The CDR3 region is CASSQDPSGRQYF. The CDR3 region has the DNA TGCGCCAGCAGCCAAGATCCTAGCGGCAGGCAGTATTTT.

The chain has TRBV6-4 and TRBJ1-1; D not certain. With 8 bases removed from V and 6 bases from J, the gap between germline ends came to 19 bases. Germline CDR1 and CDR2: MRHNA and SNTAGT. The length of the CDR3 is 14 residues. DNA of the CDR3: TGTGCCAGCCGTTTTACGGACCTGAGGGCTGAAGCTTTCTTT. This translates into CASRFTDLRAEAFF.

This clone was seen only a few times. Other DNA sequences in the same sample also yield this CDR3. V gene TRBV20-1 combines with J gene TRBJ2-5; D is unclear. The germline CDR1 and CDR2 sequences are DFQATT and SNEGSKA (reference sequence). The V end was cut by 0 bases, the J end by 1 base, with 0 bases between. The length of the CDR3 is 11 residues. CDR3 coding DNA: TGCAGTGCTAGAGACCAAGAGACCCAGTACTTC. Translating gives CSARDQETQYF.

The chain uses TRBV4-1 and TRBJ1-1; a possible D gene is TRBD1 (5 bases). The CDR3 consists of 15 residues. The V gene's germline CDR1 is MGHRA and CDR2 YSYEKL. V lost 0 bases, J lost 3 bases, and 11 bases lay in between. This CDR3 reads CASSQEGRRDTEAFF. In DNA form, the CDR3 reads TGCGCCAGCAGCCAAGAGGGGCGCAGGGACACTGAAGCTTTCTTT.

The DNA for the CDR3 is TGTGCCAGCAGGTCCGACAGGGCCGGCTATGGCTACACCTTC. It encodes CASRSDRAGYGYTF. The chain has TRBV7-2 and TRBJ1-2; 7 bases line up with TRBD1. The germline CDR1 and CDR2 sequences are SGHTA and FQGNSA. V lost 6 bases, J lost 4 bases, and 8 bases stayed unmatched. There are 14 residues in the CDR3.

The chain uses TRBV29-1 and TRBJ2-7, with 8 bases matching TRBD1. CDR3 size: 13 residues. The germline CDR1 and CDR2 sequences are SQVTM and ANQGSEA. V dropped 5 bases and J dropped 7; count of bases not matched to a gene: 10. The CDR3 sequence is CSVLRTGPREQYF. The CDR3 nucleotides are TGCAGCGTTCTAAGGACAGGGCCTCGAGAGCAGTACTTC.

With respect to this clone: Other nucleotide sequences from this sample produce the same CDR3. The CDR3 here is CASSYNEQFF. CDR3 bases: TGTGCCAGCAGCTACAATGAGCAGTTCTTC. The chain employs TRBV7-2 and TRBJ2-1; D remains ambiguous. Germline CDR1 and CDR2: SGHTA and FQGNSA. The CDR3 loop spans 10 amino acids. V was clipped by 4 bases and J by 5 bases, with 0 bases between them.

The rearrangement joins TRBV4-2 to TRBJ2-2; D is possibly TRBD1 or TRBD2 (5 bases each). V dropped 0 bases and J dropped 7 bases, with 6 bases sitting between them. This CDR3 is 13 amino acids long. In germline, CDR1 is LGHNA, CDR2 YNFKEQ. The CDR3, as DNA: TGTGCCAGCAGCCAAGAGGGGGTCGGGGAGCTGTTTTTT. Translating it yields CASSQEGVGELFF.

CDR3 sequence reads: CASSQIQGLNTEAFF. The CDR3 region has the DNA TGCGCCAGCAGCCAAATACAGGGATTGAACACTGAAGCTTTCTTT. The V gene is TRBV4-1, the J gene TRBJ1-1; D is perhaps TRBD1 (6 bases). V was shortened by 2 bases and J by 0 bases, with 10 bases between the two germline ends. This CDR3 spans 15 amino acids. Germline V gene data show CDR1 as MGHRA and CDR2 as YSYEKL.

V and J are TRBV20-1 and TRBJ2-5, with 10 positions matching TRBD2. The V gene end was trimmed by 3 bases and the J gene end by 7 bases; junction bases not matched to a gene: 8. The CDR3 runs to 14 residues. Germline V gene sequence: CDR1 DFQATT, CDR2 SNEGSKA (reference sequence). The CDR3 loop reads CSASSSGGAVTQYF. The CDR3 DNA sequence: TGCAGTGCTAGTTCGAGCGGGGGGGCAGTGACCCAGTACTTC.

This clone was detected only once. The J gene is TRBJ2-5, the V gene TRBV19; D not resolved. Trimming left V 6 bases short and J 0 bases short, with 11 bases between. This CDR3 region has 14 residues. Germline CDR1 reads LNHDA; CDR2 reads SQIVND (reference sequence). CDR3 DNA: TGTGCCAGTAGGGCACTTAGGGACCAAGAGACCCAGTACTTC. Residues: CASRALRDQETQYF.

The V call is TRBV19, the J call TRBJ2-7; TRBD2 aligns across 16 bases. V lost 5 bases, J lost 6 bases, and 4 bases stayed unmatched. The CDR3 contains 15 residues. The germline CDR1 and CDR2 sequences are LNHDA and SQIVND (reference sequence). As DNA, the CDR3 is TGTGCCAGTAGTTCGGGACTAGCGGGAGGGCGCGAGCAGTACTTC. It yields the protein CASSSGLAGGREQYF.

The J gene is TRBJ1-3, the V gene TRBV2; D not resolved. Trimming removed 3 bases at V and 7 bases at J, with 10 bases between. The germline V gene encodes CDR1 SNHLY and CDR2 FYNNEI. This CDR3 spans 13 amino acids. The DNA for the CDR3 is TGTGCCAGCAGTGAGAGCCCGGCGAACACCATATATTTT. It translates to CASSESPANTIYF.

The chain joins TRBV19 to TRBJ1-1; TRBD1 agrees at 7 bases. The ends lost 4 bases at V and 0 bases at J; junction bases unmatched: 2. Germline V gives CDR1 LNHDA, CDR2 SQIVND (reference sequence). The CDR3 sequence is 14 residues long. The CDR3 sequence: CASSTDRVNTEAFF. The CDR3 DNA is TGTGCCAGTAGTACAGACAGGGTGAACACTGAAGCTTTCTTT.

This clone was observed a single time. The gene calls are TRBV19 and TRBJ1-5; no reliable D call. Trimming took off 5 bases at V and 7 bases at J, with 18 bases between the two ends. This CDR3 is built from 15 residues. The V gene's germline CDR1 is LNHDA and CDR2 SQIVND (reference sequence). The DNA of the CDR3 is TGTGCCAGTAGTGCCCCCCGAGAAGTCTGGCAGCCCCAGCATTTT. Encoded protein: CASSAPREVWQPQHF.

The chain links TRBV19 to TRBJ2-2; the D call may be TRBD1 or TRBD2 (5 bases each). The V gene's germline CDR1 is LNHDA and CDR2 SQIVND (reference sequence). CDR3 length equals 12 residues. V was cut by 9 bases and J by 7 bases, with 12 bases left in between. DNA for the CDR3: TGTGCCAGCCGGGTGGGACGCGGGGAGCTGTTTTTT. This encodes CASRVGRGELFF.

This clone was detected once. CDR3 region: CASSPGAGYTF. CDR3 nucleotides: TGTGCCAGCAGCCCAGGGGCGGGCTACACCTTC. This chain connects TRBV11-2 to TRBJ1-2; TRBD1 is a possible D gene (6 bases). V lost 5 bases, J lost 8 bases, and 9 bases lay in between. Germline V gene data show CDR1 as SGHAT and CDR2 as FQNNGV. This CDR3 has 11 residues. Full variable domain (outside the CDR3, taken from reference TRBV11-2 and TRBJ1-2): EAGVAQSPRYKIIEKRQSVAFWCNPISGHATLYWYQQILGQGPKLLIQFQNNGVVDDSQLPKDRFSAERLKGVDSTLKIQPAKLEDSAVYLCASSPGAGYTFGSGTRLTVV.

This sequence joins TRBV7-9 and TRBJ1-6; weak D call: TRBD1 (6 bases). Trimming pared 3 bases from V and 7 bases from J, leaving 10 bases between. This CDR3 region has 14 residues. CDR1 is SEHNR, CDR2 FQNEAQ, per germline (reference sequence). CDR3 loop: CASSFEGVNSPLHF. The CDR3 DNA reads TGTGCCAGCAGCTTCGAGGGGGTCAATTCACCCCTCCACTTT. Combining the CDR3 with reference TRBV7-9 and TRBJ1-6 gives the whole variable domain DTGVSQNPRHKITKRGQNVTFRCDPISEHNRLYWYRQTLGQGPEFLTYFQNEAQLEKSRLLSDRFSAERPKGSFSTLEIQRTEQGDSAMYLCASSFEGVNSPLHFGNGTRLTVT.

The chain joins TRBV18 to TRBJ2-7; D might be TRBD1 or TRBD2, each matching 5 bases. Per germline, CDR1 KGHSH and CDR2 LQKENI. V lost 3 bases, J lost 5 bases, and 17 bases lay in between. The CDR3 is made up of 15 amino acids. In DNA form, the CDR3 reads TGTGCCAGCTCACCTAAAGAGTCGGGGACCAACGAGCAGTACTTC. As protein: CASSPKESGTNEQYF.